Below, 32 T cell receptor beta chains from the same sample are listed, as sequenced in a study of tissue T cells after allogeneic stem cell transplantation. Measured with immunoSEQ multiplex PCR; TCRdb has only the in-frame clones, and not every one. The sample gives about 43,000 clones, roughly 92% of which show up once; roughly 3.8% is in the top ten. The sample here was blood, taken before transplantation. All receptors come from a woman aged 35 to 70 who later had graft-versus-host disease after an allogeneic stem cell transplant.

The chain employs TRBV3-1 (or the pseudogene TRBV3-2) and TRBJ2-1; 10 nucleotides agree with TRBD2. V was clipped by 1 base and J by 8 bases; unmatched bases: 8. The germline V gene encodes CDR1 LGHDT and CDR2 YNNKEL (reference sequence). The CDR3 totals 16 residues. This chain's CDR3 is CASSQGSLAGDHEQFF. Here the CDR3 DNA reads TGTGCCAGCAGCCAAGGTAGTCTAGCGGGAGATCATGAGCAGTTCTTC.

This chain connects TRBV19 to TRBJ1-2; a weak D match, TRBD1 (5 bases). This CDR3 comprises 13 residues. The germline V gene encodes CDR1 LNHDA and CDR2 SQIVND (reference sequence). V was shortened by 6 bases and J by 8 bases, with 16 bases between the two germline ends. CDR3 DNA: TGTGCCAGTAGGGCCAGCAGGGTAGACGGCTACACCTTC. As protein: CASRASRVDGYTF. Together with reference TRBV19 and TRBJ1-2, the CDR3 gives the full variable domain: DGGITQSPKYLFRKEGQNVTLSCEQNLNHDAMYWYRQDPGQGLRLIYYSQIVNDFQKGDIAEGYSVSREKKESFPLTVTSAQKNPTAFYLCASRASRVDGYTFGSGTRLTVV.

The rearrangement links TRBV28 to TRBJ2-7; no clear D gene. Germline V lookup: CDR1 MDHEN, CDR2 SYDVKM. V lost 7 bases and J 0 bases, leaving 10 bases between the germline ends. This CDR3 region has 13 residues. In DNA form, the CDR3 reads TGTGCCAGCACCACCTCGCCCTCCTACGAGCAGTACTTC. Amino acids: CASTTSPSYEQYF.

CDR3 nucleotides: TGTGCCAGCAGTTCTCTCCCAGGGGTAGCGGGCACCGGGGAGCTGTTTTTT. As protein: CASSSLPGVAGTGELFF. This chain connects TRBV27 to TRBJ2-2, with D possibly being TRBD2 (7 bases). The CDR3 runs 17 residues. Trimming took 4 bases from V and 4 from J, leaving 19 bases between them. In germline, CDR1 is MNHEY, CDR2 SMNVEV (reference sequence).

The rearrangement joins TRBV27 to TRBJ2-3; tentatively, D is TRBD1 (6 bases). With 5 bases removed from V and 2 bases from J, the gap between germline ends came to 14 bases. This CDR3 comprises 15 residues. The germline gives CDR1 MNHEY, CDR2 SMNVEV (reference sequence). This CDR3 is CASSVGEGVTDTQYF. Written as DNA, the CDR3 is TGTGCCAGCAGTGTGGGTGAGGGGGTCACAGATACGCAGTATTTT.

This clone has a single count. The V call is TRBV6-6, the J call TRBJ1-1; D gene uncertain. The V end was cut by 0 bases, the J end by 5 bases, with 10 bases between. This CDR3 is 14 amino acids long. Germline V gene data show CDR1 as MNHNY and CDR2 as SVGAGI (reference sequence). Written as DNA, the CDR3 is TGTGCCAGCAGTTACTCGCGAGGGAGGACTGAAGCTTTCTTT. Protein product: CASSYSRGRTEAFF.

This chain uses TRBV7-3 with TRBJ2-7; TRBD1 might be the D (5 bases). V lost 2 bases, J lost 0 bases, and 11 bases lay in between. The CDR3 is 15 amino acids. CDR1 SGHTA and CDR2 FQGTGA come from the germline V gene. CDR3 region: CASSLVPDTSYEQYF. The CDR3 region has the DNA TGTGCCAGCAGCTTAGTTCCGGACACCTCCTACGAGCAGTACTTC.

Of note for this clone: Its ends do not fully match the called genes, so a read error is possible. The chain joins TRBV12-3 or TRBV12-4 to TRBJ2-3; D call uncertain. This CDR3 contains 12 residues. The DNA of the CDR3 is TGTGCCACCAGTTATGAGTATAGAGCGCAGTATTTT. Translated, it gives CATSYEYRAQYF.

The V call is TRBV28, the J call TRBJ2-3; D assignment may be TRBD1 or TRBD2 (7 bases each). Trimming took off 6 bases at V and 4 bases at J, with 14 bases between the two ends. The CDR3 is 14 residues long. The germline V gene has CDR1 MDHEN and CDR2 SYDVKM. CDR3 region: CASRLTGRADTQYF. The CDR3 bases are TGTGCCAGCAGACTGACAGGGAGGGCAGATACGCAGTATTTT.

This sequence joins TRBV27 and TRBJ1-1, with TRBD1 as a possible D gene (6 bases). Germline V CDR1 and CDR2: MNHEY, SMNVEV (reference sequence). V was shortened by 10 bases and J by 2 bases, with 14 bases between the two germline ends. This CDR3 comprises 13 residues. Here the CDR3 DNA reads TGTGCCACCCAGGACAGATTAAACACTGAAGCTTTCTTT. Translating it yields CATQDRLNTEAFF.

CDR3 amino acids: CASSLAPPSRAYSYEQYF. Here the CDR3 DNA reads TGTGCCAGCAGCTTAGCCCCCCCCTCGCGGGCCTACTCCTACGAGCAGTACTTC. The chain links TRBV7-2 to TRBJ2-7; D might be TRBD2 (5 bases). Germline values: CDR1 SGHTA, CDR2 FQGNSA. The CDR3 loop spans 18 amino acids. Trimming left V 0 bases short and J 0 bases short, with 18 bases between. Drawing the rest from reference TRBV7-2 and TRBJ2-7, the complete variable domain is GAGVSQSPSNKVTEKGKDVELRCDPISGHTALYWYRQSLGQGLEFLIYFQGNSAPDKSGLPSDRFSAERTGGSVSTLTIQRTQQEDSAVYLCASSLAPPSRAYSYEQYFGPGTRLTVT.

The chain employs TRBV18 and TRBJ2-1, with 11 bases matching TRBD1. The V and J ends lost 3 bases and 0 bases, in that order; junction bases with no gene match: 10. CDR1 and CDR2 (germline): KGHSH, LQKENI. CDR3 length: 19 amino acids. CDR3 residues: CASSPRDRGWESSYNEQFF. DNA for the CDR3: TGTGCCAGCTCACCCCGGGACAGGGGGTGGGAAAGCTCCTACAATGAGCAGTTCTTC.

The J gene is TRBJ2-2, the V gene TRBV28, with D perhaps matching TRBD1 or TRBD2 (7 bases each). Trimming cost V 6 bases and J 8 bases, with 22 bases left between them. CDR3 length equals 16 residues. Germline V gene data show CDR1 as MDHEN and CDR2 as SYDVKM. The CDR3 region has the DNA TGTGCCAGCAGATCACCCTCAGGGGGAGGGCGGGGGGAGCTGTTTTTT. As protein: CASRSPSGGGRGELFF.

The chain joins TRBV6-5 to TRBJ2-6; D is ambiguous. The CDR3 has 12 residues. V was trimmed by 9 bases and J by 4 bases, leaving 7 bases between them. Looked up from germline, CDR1 is MNHEY and CDR2 is SVGAGI. CDR3 in amino acids: CASLSGANVLTF. Here the CDR3 DNA reads TGTGCCAGTCTCTCCGGGGCCAACGTCCTGACTTTC.

This sequence joins TRBV27 and TRBJ2-7, with 8 bases that match TRBD2. Trimming at V came to 0 bases and at J to 9 bases, leaving 7 bases not matched to a gene. Germline V gene lookup returns CDR1 MNHEY and CDR2 SMNVEV (reference sequence). The CDR3 spans 14 residues. This chain's CDR3 is CASSLSGGGGGQYF. The CDR3 nucleotides read TGTGCCAGCAGTTTATCCGGGGGGGGTGGGGGGCAGTACTTC.

The rearrangement uses TRBV6-5 and TRBJ1-5, with 10 bases identical to TRBD1. Trimming took 6 bases from V and 4 from J; bases not matched to a gene: 6. The germline gives CDR1 MNHEY, CDR2 SVGAGI. The CDR3 runs to 15 residues. The CDR3 bases are TGTGCCAGCAGACTGGACAGGGGGAGTAATCAGCCCCAGCATTTT. Its translation is CASRLDRGSNQPQHF.

V usage is TRBV18 and J usage is TRBJ2-1, with D tentatively TRBD1 or TRBD2 (5 bases each). This CDR3 has 15 residues. CDR1 KGHSH and CDR2 LQKENI come from the germline V gene. The V end lost 4 bases, the J end lost 6 bases, and 16 bases lay between the germline ends. The CDR3 DNA reads as TGTGCCAGCTCACACGGGACCCCGGATATCAATGAGCAGTTCTTC. Protein product: CASSHGTPDINEQFF. The variable domain in full, completed from reference TRBV18 and TRBJ2-1, reads NAGVMQNPRHLVRRRGQEARLRCSPMKGHSHVYWYRQLPEEGLKFMVYLQKENIIDESGMPKERFSAEFPKEGPSILRIQQVVRGDSAAYFCASSHGTPDINEQFFGPGTRLTVL.

The table lists this clone with a count of one. The J gene is TRBJ2-5, the V gene TRBV5-6; 8 bases are a match to TRBD1. Unmatched junction bases numbered 4, after V lost 4 bases and J lost 5 bases. CDR3 length: 13 amino acids. Looked up from germline, CDR1 is SGHDT and CDR2 is YYEEEE. CDR3 amino acids: CASSPYRGETQYF. CDR3 bases: TGTGCCAGCAGCCCTTACAGGGGGGAGACCCAGTACTTC.

J is TRBJ2-5 and V is TRBV12-5; D unclear. The germline V gene has CDR1 LGHNT and CDR2 FRNRAP. This CDR3 region has 15 residues. V dropped 5 bases and J dropped 4 bases, with 17 bases sitting between them. CDR3 region: CASGPPWGLGETQYF. CDR3 in DNA: TGTGCTAGTGGTCCCCCTTGGGGATTGGGAGAGACCCAGTACTTC.

The CDR3 here is CAWSPVGVVGHIQYF. The CDR3 bases are TGTGCCTGGAGTCCAGTGGGGGTGGTGGGGCACATTCAGTACTTC. The chain is built from TRBV30 and TRBJ2-4; the D gene could be TRBD1 or TRBD2 (5 bases each). The CDR3 is 15 residues long. Trimming shortened V by 2 bases and J by 8 bases, and 19 bases separated the two germline ends. The germline gives CDR1 GTSNPN, CDR2 SVGIG (reference sequence).

This clone was found once. The rearrangement links TRBV20-1 to TRBJ2-5; D possibly matches TRBD1 or TRBD2 (5 bases each). This CDR3 spans 16 amino acids. The germline V and J ends were trimmed by 3 bases and 6 bases, with 23 bases remaining between them. Germline CDR1 is DFQATT and CDR2 is SNEGSKA (reference sequence). Written as DNA, the CDR3 is TGCAGTGCTAGTACCCCCTCCGGGACGCTGGGACAGACCCAGTACTTC. Amino acid sequence: CSASTPSGTLGQTQYF.

V is TRBV5-1 and J is TRBJ2-3; 8 bases agree with TRBD2. J was trimmed by 0 bases and V by 7 bases; bases with no gene match: 4. Germline V gene data show CDR1 as SGHRS and CDR2 as YFSETQ. The CDR3 totals 14 residues. This chain's CDR3 is CASGGRISTDTQYF. In DNA form, the CDR3 reads TGCGCCAGCGGCGGGAGGATTAGCACAGATACGCAGTATTTT.

The rearrangement joins TRBV14 to TRBJ2-1, with D perhaps TRBD1 (6 bases). The CDR3 runs to 14 residues. Germline assignment: CDR1 SGHDN and CDR2 FVKESK. Trimming left V 4 bases short and J 13 bases short, with 20 bases between. CDR3 nucleotides: TGTGCCAGCAGCCCGAGAGGTTTCAGGGGATCCCAGTTCTTC. Protein: CASSPRGFRGSQFF.

V usage is TRBV24-1 and J usage is TRBJ1-1; possible D gene TRBD1, 6 bases. Germline loops: CDR1 KGHDR, CDR2 SFDVKD. V was cut by 4 bases and J by 2 bases, with 13 bases left in between. The CDR3 extends over 15 amino acids. Here the CDR3 reads CATSDPGGPNTEAFF. CDR3 DNA sequence: TGTGCCACCAGTGACCCTGGGGGCCCCAACACTGAAGCTTTCTTT.

This chain connects TRBV9 to TRBJ2-6; no clear D gene. V was shortened by 0 bases and J by 0 bases, with 4 bases between the two germline ends. The germline V gene has CDR1 SGDLS and CDR2 YYNGEE. The length of the CDR3 is 15 residues. The CDR3 is CASSVGISGANVLTF. CDR3 nucleotides: TGTGCCAGCAGCGTAGGGATCTCTGGGGCCAACGTCCTGACTTTC.

V gene TRBV3-1 (or the pseudogene TRBV3-2) combines with J gene TRBJ2-1; no reliable D call. Germline lookup yields CDR1 LGHDT and CDR2 YNNKEL (reference sequence). There are 15 residues in the CDR3. The V end lost 1 base, the J end lost 0 bases, and 7 bases lay between the germline ends. The chain's CDR3 is CASSQAVSSYNEQFF. CDR3 DNA: TGTGCCAGCAGCCAAGCGGTCAGCTCCTACAATGAGCAGTTCTTC.

The chain couples TRBV30 to TRBJ1-1; D gene uncertain. Germline V gives CDR1 GTSNPN, CDR2 SVGIG (reference sequence). V dropped 0 bases and J dropped 0 bases, with 5 bases sitting between them. The CDR3 extends over 13 amino acids. This chain's CDR3 is CAWSVDMNTEAFF. The CDR3, as DNA: TGTGCCTGGAGTGTAGACATGAACACTGAAGCTTTCTTT.

This chain joins TRBV7-2 and TRBJ1-2, with a weak D call TRBD1 (5 bases). The length of the CDR3 is 16 residues. The V gene lost 5 bases and the J gene lost 8 bases, with 24 bases spanning the gap. Germline V gene lookup returns CDR1 SGHTA and CDR2 FQGNSA. The CDR3 coding sequence is TGTGCCAGCAGCCCATACACTGGGGGGGAGGGAGGAGGCTACACCTTC. Amino acids: CASSPYTGGEGGGYTF.

The V gene is TRBV2, the J gene TRBJ2-3; the match to TRBD1 covers 7 bases. Trimming cost V 8 bases and J 2 bases; bases outside gene matches: 13. CDR1 SNHLY and CDR2 FYNNEI come from the germline V gene. CDR3 length: 16 residues. CDR3 sequence: CASRYRQGIFTDTQYF. Here the CDR3 DNA reads TGTGCCAGCCGCTATAGACAGGGAATCTTCACAGATACGCAGTATTTT.

Here the CDR3 reads CASTRSGANVLTF. CDR3 coding DNA: TGTGCCAGCACCCGATCTGGGGCCAACGTCCTGACTTTC. J is TRBJ2-6 and V is TRBV5-5; D unresolved. V was trimmed by 6 bases and J by 1 base, leaving 5 bases between them. There are 13 residues in the CDR3. The germline V gene has CDR1 SGHKS and CDR2 YYEKEE (reference sequence). Looking up the rest from reference TRBV5-5 and TRBJ2-6 gives the full variable domain: DAGVTQSPTHLIKTRGQQVTLRCSPISGHKSVSWYQQVLGQGPQFIFQYYEKEERGRGNFPDRFSARQFPNYSSELNVNALLLGDSALYLCASTRSGANVLTFGAGSRLTVL.

The chain carries TRBV5-1 and TRBJ1-1, with D maybe TRBD1 (5 bases). Trimming stripped 6 bases from V and 2 bases from J, with 14 bases between. CDR3 length equals 14 residues. Germline-derived CDR1 and CDR2 are SGHRS and YFSETQ. The CDR3 sequence is CASKAGNGNTEAFF. As DNA, the CDR3 is TGCGCCAGCAAAGCAGGGAATGGCAACACTGAAGCTTTCTTT. Filled out from reference TRBV5-1 and TRBJ1-1, the complete variable domain reads KAGVTQTPRYLIKTRGQQVTLSCSPISGHRSVSWYQQTPGQGLQFLFEYFSETQRNKGNFPGRFSGRQFSNSRSEMNVSTLELGDSALYLCASKAGNGNTEAFFGQGTRLTVV.

The chain is built from TRBV19 and TRBJ1-4; D is possibly TRBD1 (6 bases). Germline lookup yields CDR1 LNHDA and CDR2 SQIVND (reference sequence). This CDR3 is built from 14 residues. Trimming removed 4 bases from V and 3 bases from J, with 9 bases in between. The CDR3, as DNA: TGTGCCAGTAGTACAGGGGTGCCTAATGAAAAACTGTTTTTT. Translating it yields CASSTGVPNEKLFF.